What follows are 21 T cell receptor beta chains derived from one specimen sequenced in a study of T cell responses to AZD1222 COVID-19 vaccine. Libraries were prepared by immunoSEQ multiplex PCR; TCRdb keeps only in-frame clonotypes and omits some of them. Here the sample spans 100,000 to 150,000 clones, more than 85% being singletons. Source: peripheral blood, taken 28 days after the second AZD1222 dose. The receptors were gathered from an adult who received the AZD1222 COVID-19 vaccine.

This clone was counted ten times or more. This rearrangement joins TRBV5-4 to TRBJ2-2, with D perhaps TRBD1 (6 bases). Germline V gives CDR1 SGHNT, CDR2 YYREEE (reference sequence). With 1 base removed from V and 1 base from J, the gap between germline ends came to 17 bases. This CDR3 comprises 18 residues. This CDR3 reads CASSLNRRQVVNTGELFF. CDR3 coding DNA: TGTGCCAGCAGCTTGAACCGTAGACAGGTAGTGAACACCGGGGAGCTGTTTTTT.

The chain combines TRBV29-1 with TRBJ1-4; D gene ambiguous. This CDR3 contains 12 residues. Germline V gives CDR1 SQVTM, CDR2 ANQGSEA. V shed 6 bases and J shed 0 bases, with 5 bases lying between them. CDR3 DNA: TGCAGCGTCCGGGCAACTAATGAAAAACTGTTTTTT. Protein product: CSVRATNEKLFF.

The genes are TRBV5-4 and TRBJ2-7; 7 bases are a match to TRBD1. The germline gives CDR1 SGHNT, CDR2 YYREEE (reference sequence). The CDR3 extends over 14 amino acids. V shed 4 bases and J 4 bases; nucleotides not matched to a gene: 8. CDR3 in DNA: TGTGCCAGCAGCCTGAGACAGGGCCAATACGAGCAGTACTTC. Amino acid sequence: CASSLRQGQYEQYF.

V usage is TRBV3-1 (or the pseudogene TRBV3-2) and J usage is TRBJ1-1; D is unresolved. Trimming removed 4 bases from V and 1 base from J, with 13 bases in between. Germline-derived CDR1 and CDR2 are LGHDT and YNNKEL (reference sequence). This CDR3 is built from 15 residues. The CDR3 nucleotides read TGTGCCAGCAGCCTACGGGGATCAGCGAACACTGAAGCTTTCTTT. Translated: CASSLRGSANTEAFF.

V usage is TRBV19 and J usage is TRBJ1-2; TRBD1 might be the D (6 bases). V was trimmed by 5 bases and J by 2 bases, leaving 15 bases between them. Germline values: CDR1 LNHDA, CDR2 SQIVND (reference sequence). This CDR3 has 15 residues. This CDR3 reads CASSPYRASNYGYTF. As DNA, the CDR3 is TGTGCCAGTAGTCCGTACAGGGCTAGCAACTATGGCTACACCTTC.

This chain links TRBV7-6 with TRBJ2-7; a weak D match, TRBD2 (6 bases). V lost 5 bases and J lost 6, with 11 bases in between. Germline CDR1 reads SGHVS; CDR2 reads FNYEAQ. CDR3 size: 12 residues. DNA for the CDR3: TGTGCCAGCAGCCATAGCGGCAGCGAGCAGTACGTC. Its protein product is CASSHSGSEQYV.

The chain has TRBV19 and TRBJ1-4; D uncertain. There are 15 residues in the CDR3. The V and J ends lost 5 bases and 3 bases respectively, with 13 bases between them. The germline V gene encodes CDR1 LNHDA and CDR2 SQIVND (reference sequence). This chain's CDR3 is CASSRADLPNEKLFF. The CDR3 coding sequence is TGTGCCAGTAGTCGCGCCGACCTCCCTAATGAAAAACTGTTTTTT.

The chain has TRBV19 and TRBJ2-6; D may match TRBD1 or TRBD2 (5 bases each). The CDR3 covers 15 residues. Trimming took 1 base from V and 2 from J, leaving 6 bases between them. The germline gives CDR1 LNHDA, CDR2 SQIVND (reference sequence). The CDR3 protein is CASSIGGTGANVLTF. DNA for the CDR3: TGTGCCAGTAGTATAGGGGGGACTGGGGCCAACGTCCTGACTTTC.

This rearrangement joins TRBV25-1 to TRBJ2-3; TRBD2 aligns across 9 bases. The J segment lost 2 bases and the V segment lost 3 bases, leaving 3 bases of the junction unmatched. Germline loops: CDR1 MGHDK, CDR2 SYGVNS. The CDR3 spans 15 residues. CDR3: CASSDLAGFTDTQYF. In nucleotides, the CDR3 is TGTGCCAGCAGTGACCTAGCGGGATTCACAGATACGCAGTATTTT.

The V call is TRBV6-5, the J call TRBJ1-1, with a weak D call TRBD1 (5 bases). V was trimmed by 6 bases and J by 6 bases, leaving 14 bases between them. Germline V CDR1 and CDR2: MNHEY, SVGAGI. The CDR3 has 13 residues. In DNA, the CDR3 is TGTGCCAGCAGAGCGGGGGGAGTGGCTGAAGCTTTCTTT. Its protein product is CASRAGGVAEAFF.

The count of this clone is one. This chain uses TRBV5-1 with TRBJ2-5; the D gene is possibly TRBD2 (6 bases). Trimming pared 0 bases from V and 4 bases from J, leaving 19 bases between. The CDR3 has 17 residues. CDR1 SGHRS and CDR2 YFSETQ come from the germline V gene. Here the CDR3 DNA reads TGCGCCAGCAGCTTGGAAGGTCAGGAGGGCCTTGGAGAGACCCAGTACTTC. This sequence encodes CASSLEGQEGLGETQYF.

This rearrangement joins TRBV11-2 to TRBJ1-5; tentatively, D is TRBD1 (5 bases). The CDR3 spans 16 residues. Germline CDR1 is SGHAT and CDR2 is FQNNGV. The V gene lost 1 base and the J gene lost 7 bases, with 17 bases spanning the gap. The DNA for the CDR3 is TGTGCCAGCAGCTTAGGTGCCCCAGGGCTTAACCAGCCCCAGCATTTT. This sequence encodes CASSLGAPGLNQPQHF.

The CDR3 loop is CASSLFGIGGGKNIQYF. CDR3 DNA sequence: TGTGCCAGCAGCTTATTTGGGATCGGGGGCGGCAAAAACATTCAGTACTTC. The chain couples TRBV11-3 to TRBJ2-4; D is tentatively TRBD1 or TRBD2 (6 bases each). The CDR3 totals 17 residues. The V end was cut by 2 bases, the J end by 3 bases, with 17 bases between. Germline lookup yields CDR1 SGHNT and CDR2 YENEEA.

The chain joins TRBV19 to TRBJ1-2; 9 bases agree with TRBD1. The CDR3 sequence is 15 residues long. The germline V gene encodes CDR1 LNHDA and CDR2 SQIVND (reference sequence). Germline trimming cut 5 bases from V and 3 bases from J; bases unmatched to any gene: 7. The CDR3: CASSPGGQGHYGYTF. CDR3 nucleotides: TGTGCCAGTAGTCCGGGGGGACAGGGCCACTATGGCTACACCTTC.

The V call is TRBV11-3, the J call TRBJ1-1; D is undetermined. V was trimmed by 7 bases and J by 7 bases, leaving 13 bases between them. The CDR3 covers 12 residues. Germline-derived CDR1 and CDR2 are SGHNT and YENEEA. Written as DNA, the CDR3 is TGTGCCAGCACCTTCCGCAGTATTGAAGCTTTCTTT. The encoded protein is CASTFRSIEAFF.

The rearrangement joins TRBV18 to TRBJ1-5; possible D gene TRBD1, 5 bases. The CDR3 is made up of 16 amino acids. Germline CDR1 reads KGHSH; CDR2 reads LQKENI. Trimming removed 1 base from V and 0 bases from J, with 10 bases in between. The CDR3 protein is CASSPRQINSNQPQHF. Here the CDR3 DNA reads TGTGCCAGCTCACCACGACAGATTAATAGCAATCAGCCCCAGCATTTT.

This CDR3 is CASSLGETEAFF. The CDR3 coding sequence is TGTGCCAGCAGCTTAGGAGAAACTGAAGCTTTCTTT. The chain couples TRBV11-2 to TRBJ1-1; unclear D gene. The CDR3 is made up of 12 amino acids. V was pared by 1 base and J by 5 bases, with 5 bases between. Germline CDR1 reads SGHAT; CDR2 reads FQNNGV.

This sequence joins TRBV10-1 and TRBJ1-2; unclear D gene. V dropped 0 bases and J dropped 0 bases, with 2 bases sitting between them. There are 13 residues in the CDR3. CDR1 and CDR2 from the germline V gene are WNHNN and SYGVQD (reference sequence). The CDR3: CASSESANYGYTF. DNA of the CDR3: TGCGCCAGCAGTGAGTCAGCTAACTATGGCTACACCTTC.

The chain joins TRBV7-8 to TRBJ2-3; TRBD2 matches at 13 bases. CDR3 length equals 16 residues. Germline trimming cut 5 bases from V and 5 bases from J; bases unmatched to any gene: 7. Germline V CDR1 and CDR2: SGHVS, FQNEAQ. CDR3: CASSPGLAGEVDTQYF. Written as DNA, the CDR3 is TGTGCCAGCAGCCCAGGACTAGCGGGGGAAGTAGATACGCAGTATTTT.

The chain joins TRBV9 to TRBJ1-1; D call uncertain. Germline CDR1 and CDR2: SGDLS and YYNGEE. V lost 3 bases to trimming and J lost 2 bases, with 11 bases between them. CDR3 length equals 14 residues. The DNA for the CDR3 is TGTGCCAGCAGCGCGAGCGACGGTAACACTGAAGCTTTCTTT. Amino acid sequence: CASSASDGNTEAFF.

The chain recombines TRBV10-3 with TRBJ1-2, with TRBD1 identical over 7 bases. This CDR3 spans 14 amino acids. Per the germline V gene, CDR1 is ENHRY and CDR2 is SYGVKD. Unmatched junction bases numbered 7, after V lost 5 bases and J lost 4 bases. Here the CDR3 reads CAISPGTAFYGYTF. CDR3 DNA: TGTGCCATCAGTCCAGGGACAGCCTTCTATGGCTACACCTTC.